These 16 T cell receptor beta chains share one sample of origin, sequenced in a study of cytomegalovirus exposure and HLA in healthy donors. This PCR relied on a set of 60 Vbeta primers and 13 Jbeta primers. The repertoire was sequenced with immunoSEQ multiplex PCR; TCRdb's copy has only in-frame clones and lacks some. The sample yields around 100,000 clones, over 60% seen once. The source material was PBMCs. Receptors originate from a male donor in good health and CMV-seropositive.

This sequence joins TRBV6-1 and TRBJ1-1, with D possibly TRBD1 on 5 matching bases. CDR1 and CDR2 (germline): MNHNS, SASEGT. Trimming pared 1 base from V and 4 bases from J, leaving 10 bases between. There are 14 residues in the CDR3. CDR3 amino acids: CASSEVGGGTEAFF. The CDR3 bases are TGTGCCAGCAGTGAAGTGGGGGGGGGCACTGAAGCTTTCTTT.

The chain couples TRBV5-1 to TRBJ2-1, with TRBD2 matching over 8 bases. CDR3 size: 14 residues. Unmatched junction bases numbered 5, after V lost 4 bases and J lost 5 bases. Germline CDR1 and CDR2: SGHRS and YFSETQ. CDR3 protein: CASSPGGLDNEQFF. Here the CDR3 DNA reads TGCGCCAGCAGCCCGGGGGGGCTAGACAATGAGCAGTTCTTC.

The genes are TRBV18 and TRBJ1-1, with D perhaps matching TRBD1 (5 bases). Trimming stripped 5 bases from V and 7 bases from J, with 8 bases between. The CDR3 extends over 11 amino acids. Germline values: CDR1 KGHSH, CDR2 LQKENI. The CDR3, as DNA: TGTGCCAGCTCAAGACAGTATGAAGCTTTCTTT. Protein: CASSRQYEAFF.

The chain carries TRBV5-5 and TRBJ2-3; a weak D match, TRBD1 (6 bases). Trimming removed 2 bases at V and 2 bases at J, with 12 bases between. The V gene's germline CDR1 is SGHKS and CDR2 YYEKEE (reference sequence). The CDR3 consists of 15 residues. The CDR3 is CASSLQGPPTDTQYF. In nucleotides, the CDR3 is TGTGCCAGCAGCTTACAGGGCCCCCCCACAGATACGCAGTATTTT.

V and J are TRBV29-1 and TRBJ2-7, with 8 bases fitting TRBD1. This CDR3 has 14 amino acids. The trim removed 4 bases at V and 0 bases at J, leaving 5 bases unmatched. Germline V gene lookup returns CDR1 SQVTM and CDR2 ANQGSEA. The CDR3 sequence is CSVGPGGYSYEQYF. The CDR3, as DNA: TGCAGCGTTGGTCCAGGGGGCTACTCCTACGAGCAGTACTTC.

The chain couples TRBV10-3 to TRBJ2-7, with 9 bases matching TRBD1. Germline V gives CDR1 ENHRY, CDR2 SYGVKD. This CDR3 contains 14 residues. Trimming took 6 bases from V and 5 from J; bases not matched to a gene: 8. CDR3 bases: TGTGCCATCAGAGGACAGGGGAGAGGGGACGAGCAGTACTTC. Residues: CAIRGQGRGDEQYF.

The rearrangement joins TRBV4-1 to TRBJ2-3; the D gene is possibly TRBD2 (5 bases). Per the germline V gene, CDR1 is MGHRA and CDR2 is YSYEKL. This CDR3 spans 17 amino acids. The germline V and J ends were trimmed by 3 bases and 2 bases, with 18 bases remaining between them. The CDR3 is CASSQLGRESFTDTQYF. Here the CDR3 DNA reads TGCGCCAGCAGCCAGCTTGGAAGGGAGTCCTTCACAGATACGCAGTATTTT.

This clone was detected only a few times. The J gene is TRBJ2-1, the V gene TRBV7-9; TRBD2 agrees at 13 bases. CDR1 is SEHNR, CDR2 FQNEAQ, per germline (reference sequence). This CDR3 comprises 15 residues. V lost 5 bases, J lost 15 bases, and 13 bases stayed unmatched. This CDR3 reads CASSRILAGGPRLFF. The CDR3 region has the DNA TGTGCCAGCAGCCGAATACTAGCGGGAGGGCCTAGGCTGTTCTTC.

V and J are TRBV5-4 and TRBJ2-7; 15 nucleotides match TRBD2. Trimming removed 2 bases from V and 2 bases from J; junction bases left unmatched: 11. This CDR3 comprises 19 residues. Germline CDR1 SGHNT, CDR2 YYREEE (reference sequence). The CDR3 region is CASSFRRSGTSGRPYEQYF. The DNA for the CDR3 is TGTGCCAGCAGCTTTCGCCGTTCCGGGACTAGCGGGAGGCCCTACGAGCAGTACTTC.

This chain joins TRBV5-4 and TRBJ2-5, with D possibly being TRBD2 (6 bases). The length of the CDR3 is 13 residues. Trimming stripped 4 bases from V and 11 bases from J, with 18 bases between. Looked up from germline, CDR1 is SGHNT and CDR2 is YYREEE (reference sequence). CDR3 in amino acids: CASSDGPAREQYF. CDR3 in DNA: TGTGCCAGCAGCGATGGACCGGCTCGGGAGCAGTACTTC.

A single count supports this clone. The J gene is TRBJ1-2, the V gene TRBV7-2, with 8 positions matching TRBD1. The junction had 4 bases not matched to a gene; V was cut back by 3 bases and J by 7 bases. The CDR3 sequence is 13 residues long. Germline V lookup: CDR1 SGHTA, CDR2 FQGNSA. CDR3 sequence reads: CASSFGQGGGYTF. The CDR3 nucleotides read TGTGCCAGCAGCTTCGGACAGGGTGGTGGCTACACCTTC.

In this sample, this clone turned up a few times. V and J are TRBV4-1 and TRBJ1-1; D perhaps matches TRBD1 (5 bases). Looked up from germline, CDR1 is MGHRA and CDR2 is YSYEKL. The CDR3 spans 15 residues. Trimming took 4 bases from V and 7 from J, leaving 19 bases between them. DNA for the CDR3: TGCGCCAGCAGCCTCGGGCAGGGATCGCGAAATGAAGCTTTCTTT. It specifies CASSLGQGSRNEAFF.

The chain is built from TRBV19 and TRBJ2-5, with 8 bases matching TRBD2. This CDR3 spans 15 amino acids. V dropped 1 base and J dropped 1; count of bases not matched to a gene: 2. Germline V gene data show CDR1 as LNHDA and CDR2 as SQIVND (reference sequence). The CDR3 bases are TGTGCCAGTAGTATAGGGGGGACTAGCCAAGAGACCCAGTACTTC. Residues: CASSIGGTSQETQYF.

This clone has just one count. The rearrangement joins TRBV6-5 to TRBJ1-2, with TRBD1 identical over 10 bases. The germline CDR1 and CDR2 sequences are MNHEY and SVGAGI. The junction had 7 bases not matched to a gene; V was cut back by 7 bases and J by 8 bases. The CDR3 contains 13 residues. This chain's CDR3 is CASTRTGGEGYTF. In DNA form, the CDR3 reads TGTGCCAGCACTAGGACAGGGGGGGAGGGCTACACCTTC.

CDR3 nucleotide sequence: TGTGCCAGCAGAGACAGGGGCGATCAGCCCCAGCATTTT. Translating gives CASRDRGDQPQHF. The chain carries TRBV6-1 and TRBJ1-5, with TRBD1 matching 8 bases. The germline V gene has CDR1 MNHNS and CDR2 SASEGT. V dropped 6 bases and J dropped 5; count of bases not matched to a gene: 3. This CDR3 is built from 13 residues.

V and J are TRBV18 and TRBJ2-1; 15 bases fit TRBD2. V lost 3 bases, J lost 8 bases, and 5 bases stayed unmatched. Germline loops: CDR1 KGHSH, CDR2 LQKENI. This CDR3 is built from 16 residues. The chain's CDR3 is CASSPGLAGGPDEQFF. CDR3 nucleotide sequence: TGTGCCAGCTCACCGGGACTAGCGGGAGGTCCCGATGAGCAGTTCTTC.